This record looks at one TCR beta chain sequence and its context. This CDR3 is built from 16 residues. This record comes from a study of T cells expressing NK-cell markers. UMI-tagged 5'RACE template switching yielded the TCR beta cDNA. TCRdb re-called the 5' RACE reads, yielding one record per CDR3 amino acid sequence without DNA. This sample's table reports hundreds of thousands of distinct CDR3 sequences. The sequenced sample consisted of blood T cells: a sorted CD56 or NKG2C T cell subset, CD4+ or CD8+ T cells, or bulk PBMC T cells (not recorded which). The sequence was collected from a man younger than 35 in good health. The chain links TRBV12-3 or TRBV12-4 to TRBJ2-3. CDR3: CASSLRLAESTDTQYF.